These 22 T cell receptor beta chains came from one sample sequenced in a study of blood T cell repertoires in COVID-19. Using immunoSEQ multiplex PCR, the repertoire was profiled, and TCRdb retains in-frame clones only, with some absent. The sample lists under 150,000 clones, roughly 90% occurring once. The sequenced sample consisted of peripheral blood. Receptors were obtained from a man between 50 and 59 years old with acute or convalescent COVID-19.

This chain's CDR3 is CASSRGVLGGGYTF. For the CDR3, the DNA is TGTGCCAGCAGCCGGGGGGTCCTGGGAGGAGGCTACACCTTC. This sequence joins TRBV7-2 and TRBJ1-2; a possible D gene is TRBD1 (5 bases). Germline V gene lookup returns CDR1 SGHTA and CDR2 FQGNSA. The CDR3 covers 14 residues. V was shortened by 5 bases and J by 8 bases, with 18 bases between the two germline ends.

The chain is built from TRBV6-5 and TRBJ2-1; 12 bases align to TRBD1. V lost 6 bases to trimming and J lost 9 bases; unmatched junction nucleotides: 3. The germline V gene has CDR1 MNHEY and CDR2 SVGAGI. The CDR3 is 13 residues long. In DNA, the CDR3 is TGTGCCAGCAGGGGACAGGGGGCGCGTGAGCAGTTCTTC. Translated, it gives CASRGQGAREQFF.

A few counts support this clone. V usage is TRBV2 and J usage is TRBJ2-3; TRBD1 agrees at 9 bases. Looked up from germline, CDR1 is SNHLY and CDR2 is FYNNEI. The J segment lost 4 bases and the V segment lost 6 bases, leaving 8 bases of the junction unmatched. The CDR3 contains 15 residues. In nucleotides, the CDR3 is TGTGCCAGCAGACAGGACAGGGGCAAGTCAGATACGCAGTATTTT. It codes for CASRQDRGKSDTQYF.

The chain has TRBV5-6 and TRBJ1-6; D is unclear. Per germline, CDR1 SGHDT and CDR2 YYEEEE. This CDR3 is built from 18 residues. Trimming cost V 0 bases and J 7 bases, with 20 bases left between them. The CDR3 bases are TGTGCCAGCAGCTTGGCCTCCGGGAATCTCCTTGGGAATTCACCCCTCCACTTT. This codes for CASSLASGNLLGNSPLHF.

V usage is TRBV3-1 (or the pseudogene TRBV3-2) and J usage is TRBJ1-5, with D possibly matching TRBD1 (5 bases). The CDR3 runs 14 residues. Germline V gene lookup returns CDR1 LGHDT and CDR2 YNNKEL (reference sequence). The V and J ends lost 4 bases and 7 bases respectively, with 14 bases between them. CDR3 sequence (DNA): TGTGCCAGCAGCCCTCGTGGGGCCTACCAGCCCCAGCATTTT. This gives the protein CASSPRGAYQPQHF.

This sequence joins TRBV1 and TRBJ2-1; TRBD2 was called by the table and not checked on the DNA. TRBV1 represents a pseudogene. CDR3 size: 20 residues. CDR3 residues: CTSSQDDGSGRKSENNEQFF. In nucleotides, the CDR3 is TGCACCAGCAGCCAAGATGATGGGAGCGGGAGAAAAAGTGAGAACAATGAGCAGTTCTTC.

The V and J genes are TRBV9 and TRBJ2-7; D possibly corresponds to TRBD2 (5 bases). V shed 0 bases and J shed 6 bases, with 10 bases lying between them. CDR1 SGDLS and CDR2 YYNGEE come from the germline V gene. The CDR3 runs to 13 residues. CDR3 in amino acids: CASSVVSASEQYF. In DNA, the CDR3 is TGTGCCAGCAGCGTAGTTAGCGCTAGCGAGCAGTACTTC.

CDR3 in DNA: TGTGCCAGCAGTTTATTCCGCGGAGATGAGCAGTTCTTC. Protein product: CASSLFRGDEQFF. V gene TRBV27 combines with J gene TRBJ2-1; D not certain. Germline V gene sequence: CDR1 MNHEY, CDR2 SMNVEV (reference sequence). Trimming removed 1 base at V and 8 bases at J, with 9 bases between. This CDR3 region has 13 residues.

This rearrangement joins TRBV6-5 to TRBJ2-5; 7 positions agree with TRBD2. Unmatched junction bases numbered 9, after V lost 0 bases and J lost 5 bases. The CDR3 runs 16 residues. Germline lookup yields CDR1 MNHEY and CDR2 SVGAGI. In DNA form, the CDR3 reads TGTGCCAGCAGTTACTCGAGGGAGGGACCATGGGAGACCCAGTACTTC. This gives the protein CASSYSREGPWETQYF.

V usage is TRBV7-9 and J usage is TRBJ1-4; D uncertain. Looked up from germline, CDR1 is SEHNR and CDR2 is FQNEAQ (reference sequence). The CDR3 contains 15 residues. V was clipped by 1 base and J by 3 bases, with 9 bases between them. CDR3 protein: CASSLGRTANEKLFF. The CDR3 nucleotides read TGTGCCAGCAGCTTAGGCAGGACTGCTAATGAAAAACTGTTTTTT.

The chain is built from TRBV4-1 and TRBJ2-5; no firm D call. Germline values: CDR1 MGHRA, CDR2 YSYEKL. This CDR3 has 15 amino acids. V was clipped by 0 bases and J by 0 bases, with 8 bases between them. DNA of the CDR3: TGCGCCAGCAGCCAAGATGAGGAGTACCAAGAGACCCAGTACTTC. Translating gives CASSQDEEYQETQYF.

CDR3 nucleotide sequence: TGCAGCGTAGGGCCCGGGACAGGGTGGCAGACTGAAGCTTTCTTT. This sequence encodes CSVGPGTGWQTEAFF. J is TRBJ1-1 and V is TRBV29-1; TRBD1 aligns across 9 bases. The CDR3 has 15 residues. V lost 6 bases to trimming and J lost 5 bases; unmatched junction nucleotides: 13. The germline V gene has CDR1 SQVTM and CDR2 ANQGSEA.

Only one count was recorded for this clone. The V gene is TRBV12-5, the J gene TRBJ2-3; TRBD2 agrees at 8 bases. J lost 2 bases, V lost 7 bases, and 14 bases had no gene match. CDR3 length: 17 amino acids. The germline V gene has CDR1 LGHNT and CDR2 FRNRAP. The DNA of the CDR3 is TGTGCTAGTGTGGGGTGGGGGCTAGCGGGTAACACAGATACGCAGTATTTT. This encodes CASVGWGLAGNTDTQYF.

The CDR3 spells CASPYRGSNQPQHF. The CDR3 DNA follows: TGTGCCAGCCCCTACAGGGGAAGCAATCAGCCCCAGCATTTT. The gene calls are TRBV25-1 and TRBJ1-5; 7 bases map to TRBD1. With 8 bases clipped from V and 1 base from J, the junction kept 5 bases outside the gene matches. The CDR3 loop spans 14 amino acids. Germline lookup yields CDR1 MGHDK and CDR2 SYGVNS.

This chain joins TRBV7-2 and TRBJ2-7; 7 bases are shared with TRBD2. The V segment lost 2 bases and the J segment 3 bases; nucleotides outside the gene matches: 13. The CDR3 extends over 17 amino acids. CDR1 is SGHTA and CDR2 is FQGNSA in the germline V gene. This CDR3 reads CASSLRDGASGNYEQYF. The CDR3 DNA is TGTGCCAGCAGCTTAAGGGACGGGGCTAGCGGAAACTACGAGCAGTACTTC.

The V and J genes are TRBV6-5 and TRBJ2-7; D is perhaps TRBD1 (5 bases). This CDR3 is built from 13 residues. V was pared by 10 bases and J by 0 bases, with 13 bases between. Germline lookup yields CDR1 MNHEY and CDR2 SVGAGI. The CDR3 spells CAIWNRFSYEQYF. In nucleotides, the CDR3 is TGTGCCATCTGGAACAGGTTCTCCTACGAGCAGTACTTC.

The V and J genes are TRBV5-5 and TRBJ1-5; 8 nucleotides line up with TRBD1. CDR1 is SGHKS and CDR2 is YYEKEE in the germline V gene (reference sequence). CDR3 length: 15 residues. After removal of 1 base from V and 6 bases from J, the junction contained 6 bases not matched to a gene. CDR3 bases: TGTGCCAGCAGCTTGACAGGGGGATCGGGTCAGCCCCAGCATTTT. It specifies CASSLTGGSGQPQHF.

The gene calls are TRBV6-5 and TRBJ2-5; D gene ambiguous. Looked up from germline, CDR1 is MNHEY and CDR2 is SVGAGI. The CDR3 loop spans 12 amino acids. Trimming took 5 bases from V and 5 from J, leaving 9 bases between them. The DNA for the CDR3 is TGTGCCAGCAGTCCCCGGGTGGAGACCCAGTACTTC. Translation gives CASSPRVETQYF.

About this clone: The sample carries other DNA sequences with the same CDR3. V is TRBV27 and J is TRBJ1-2; the D gene is possibly TRBD1 (5 bases). Germline values: CDR1 MNHEY, CDR2 SMNVEV (reference sequence). V was trimmed by 6 bases and J by 4 bases, leaving 6 bases between them. The CDR3 covers 11 residues. CDR3 protein: CASRDIYGYTF. CDR3 coding DNA: TGTGCCAGCAGGGACATCTATGGCTACACCTTC.

The chain is built from TRBV3-1 (or the pseudogene TRBV3-2) and TRBJ2-7; maybe TRBD2 (6 bases). The CDR3 sequence is 14 residues long. The germline V gene has CDR1 LGHDT and CDR2 YNNKEL (reference sequence). V was cut by 1 base and J by 0 bases, with 7 bases left in between. The CDR3 here is CASSQGGGSYEQYF. In DNA, the CDR3 is TGTGCCAGCAGCCAAGGGGGAGGCTCCTACGAGCAGTACTTC.

The rearrangement uses TRBV7-2 and TRBJ2-1; 13 positions agree with TRBD2. The CDR3 runs 18 residues. CDR1 SGHTA and CDR2 FQGNSA come from the germline V gene. Trimming cost V 5 bases and J 7 bases; bases outside gene matches: 14. CDR3 sequence reads: CASSARTSGRDIRNEQFF. CDR3 in DNA: TGTGCCAGCAGCGCCCGAACTAGCGGGAGGGATATTAGGAATGAGCAGTTCTTC.

The V gene is TRBV18, the J gene TRBJ2-1; D might be TRBD2 (6 bases). The CDR3 is 13 amino acids. V lost 5 bases and J 8 bases, leaving 13 bases between the germline ends. From germline, CDR1 is KGHSH and CDR2 LQKENI. The CDR3 DNA reads as TGTGCCAGCTCATTACGGGAGACCGATGAGCAGTTCTTC. Translation: CASSLRETDEQFF.